The present T cell receptor beta chain was sequenced within a study of cytomegalovirus exposure and HLA in healthy donors. The study's findings and limits: A later analysis, which compared TCR beta chains of equal frequency, found the HLA-associated ones more clonally expanded.

Comments on this clone: Antigen specificity is unknown.

The PCR was carried out with 60 Vbeta primers and 13 Jbeta primers. Some clones are missing from TCRdb's copy, which holds only in-frame ones; the method was immunoSEQ multiplex PCR. Among 100,000 or so clones, roughly 80% were seen once, and the ten largest hold 8.5% to 10%. The specimen was PBMCs. The sequence was collected from a woman aged 40 to 50 in good health and CMV-seropositive.

The CDR3 is CASSHGPGQVRLYSNQPQHF. The CDR3 coding sequence is TGCGCCAGCAGCCATGGACCGGGACAGGTACGACTTTATAGCAATCAGCCCCAGCATTTT. The gene calls are TRBV4-3 and TRBJ1-5; 8 bases fit TRBD1. This CDR3 is built from 20 residues. Trimming removed 3 bases from V and 0 bases from J; junction bases left unmatched: 16. Germline V gene sequence: CDR1 LGHNA, CDR2 YSLEER.